The clone carrying this T cell receptor beta chain was seen just once. What it binds is unknown. The source of the sample is a study of cytomegalovirus exposure and HLA in healthy donors. Study-wide findings and caveats: Accurate prediction of HLA-A and HLA-B alleles (for most subjects) was reportedly achieved from TCR beta sequences. DRB1 showed the most TCR associations and HLA-C the fewest in a later analysis, as rates varied by HLA locus. The classifier reportedly diagnosed cytomegalovirus status with high specificity and sensitivity. For TCR beta chains, V- and J-gene trimming was later linked to a missense DCLRE1C variant.

PCR amplification relied on 60 Vbeta primers (plus 13 Jbeta primers). The repertoire was sequenced with immunoSEQ multiplex PCR; TCRdb's copy has only in-frame clones and lacks some. Among over 150,000 clones listed, 74% were seen once. In germline, CDR1 is SGDLS, CDR2 YYNGEE. V was clipped by 2 bases and J by 0 bases, with 13 bases between them. This CDR3 region has 16 residues. The TCR comes from a man under 40 in good health and CMV-seronegative. The material sequenced was PBMCs. The chain employs TRBV9 and TRBJ2-3; a weak D match, TRBD2 (7 bases). The chain's CDR3 is CASSVPKGGSTDTQYF. The CDR3, as DNA: TGTGCCAGCAGCGTTCCAAAGGGGGGGAGCACAGATACGCAGTATTTT.